Each of the 17 T cell receptor beta chains below was sequenced from the same sample in a study of cytomegalovirus exposure and HLA in healthy donors. The primer mix had 60 Vbeta and 13 Jbeta primers. The table came from immunoSEQ multiplex PCR; TCRdb's copy has only in-frame clones and leaves some out. The sample holds 100,000 to 150,000 clones, about two thirds seen once. Specimen: PBMCs. These TCRs come from a man in his thirties or forties in good health and CMV-seronegative.

This chain uses TRBV5-4 with TRBJ1-2, with 8 bases lining up with TRBD1. V was clipped by 4 bases and J by 4 bases; unmatched bases: 12. Germline V lookup: CDR1 SGHNT, CDR2 YYREEE (reference sequence). CDR3 length: 16 amino acids. The CDR3 spells CASSRNPQGEGYGYTF. CDR3 in DNA: TGTGCCAGCAGCCGAAATCCACAGGGGGAAGGCTATGGCTACACCTTC.

This clone showed up just once. The chain carries TRBV14 and TRBJ1-6; 8 positions match TRBD1. Germline trimming cut 0 bases from V and 3 bases from J; bases unmatched to any gene: 10. Looked up from germline, CDR1 is SGHDN and CDR2 is FVKESK. This CDR3 is 19 amino acids long. CDR3 protein: CASSQDLGQGRGYNSPLHF. CDR3 bases: TGTGCCAGCAGCCAAGACTTAGGACAGGGAAGAGGCTATAATTCACCCCTCCACTTT.

The rearrangement uses TRBV7-9 and TRBJ2-5; D is possibly TRBD2 (5 bases). The CDR3 has 16 residues. Per the germline V gene, CDR1 is SEHNR and CDR2 is FQNEAQ (reference sequence). Trimming removed 2 bases at V and 5 bases at J, with 18 bases between. CDR3 sequence: CASSLLAGTGMETQYF. The CDR3 nucleotides read TGTGCCAGCAGCTTACTAGCAGGAACCGGTATGGAGACCCAGTACTTC.

The rearrangement links TRBV6-7 to TRBJ1-2; D possibly corresponds to TRBD1 (6 bases). TRBV6-7 is noted as an ORF with a role that remains uncertain. This CDR3 region has 18 residues. V lost 2 bases and J 7 bases, leaving 26 bases between the germline ends. The CDR3 bases are TGTGCCAGCAGTTACAAGCCTTGCGGACAGCGCCTAAGCGGTGGCTACACCTTC. It is translated as CASSYKPCGQRLSGGYTF.

The chain combines TRBV6-6 with TRBJ1-4; 10 bases map to TRBD1. Germline CDR1 and CDR2: MNHNY and SVGAGI (reference sequence). The junction had 8 bases not matched to a gene; V was cut back by 3 bases and J by 7 bases. The CDR3 totals 16 residues. The CDR3: CASSYPGQGMIEKLFF. The CDR3 bases are TGTGCCAGCAGTTATCCGGGACAGGGGATGATTGAAAAACTGTTTTTT.

The rearrangement joins TRBV15 to TRBJ1-1; no reliable D call. This CDR3 has 13 residues. Germline V lookup: CDR1 LNHNV, CDR2 YYDKDF (reference sequence). Trimming pared 5 bases from V and 4 bases from J, leaving 11 bases between. CDR3 residues: CATSVRRSTEAFF. In DNA, the CDR3 is TGTGCCACCAGCGTGAGGCGTAGCACTGAAGCTTTCTTT.

This chain connects TRBV6-5 to TRBJ2-5; tentatively, D is TRBD2 (5 bases). Trimming cost V 0 bases and J 5 bases, with 7 bases left between them. The CDR3 extends over 13 amino acids. CDR1 and CDR2 from the germline V gene are MNHEY and SVGAGI. The CDR3 DNA sequence: TGTGCCAGCAGTTACTCTAGAGGGGAGACCCAGTACTTC. Residues: CASSYSRGETQYF.

This chain links TRBV5-1 with TRBJ1-4, with D perhaps matching TRBD1 (5 bases). Germline V gives CDR1 SGHRS, CDR2 YFSETQ. The CDR3 has 14 residues. V shed 2 bases and J shed 10 bases, with 15 bases lying between them. For the CDR3, the DNA is TGCGCCAGCAGCTTAGAGGACCAGGGTGCAAAACTGTTTTTT. Its translation: CASSLEDQGAKLFF. Filled out from reference TRBV5-1 and TRBJ1-4, the complete variable domain reads KAGVTQTPRYLIKTRGQQVTLSCSPISGHRSVSWYQQTPGQGLQFLFEYFSETQRNKGNFPGRFSGRQFSNSRSEMNVSTLELGDSALYLCASSLEDQGAKLFFGSGTQLSVL.

V is TRBV5-1 and J is TRBJ2-5, with D perhaps TRBD2 (5 bases). With 6 bases removed from V and 5 bases from J, the gap between germline ends came to 14 bases. The germline gives CDR1 SGHRS, CDR2 YFSETQ. The CDR3 is 13 amino acids. This CDR3 reads CASTLGVGETQYF. Written as DNA, the CDR3 is TGCGCCAGCACCCTCGGGGTGGGCGAGACCCAGTACTTC.

This clone was detected a few times. This chain connects TRBV11-2 to TRBJ2-7; a possible D gene is TRBD1 (5 bases). Trimming stripped 2 bases from V and 6 bases from J, with 11 bases between. CDR3 size: 13 residues. The V gene's germline CDR1 is SGHAT and CDR2 FQNNGV. The CDR3 DNA reads TGTGCCAGCAGCTTACGGACGACAGCCGAGCAGTACTTC. Amino acid sequence: CASSLRTTAEQYF.

The rearrangement uses TRBV11-2 and TRBJ2-7; possibly TRBD2 for D (5 bases). Trimming took off 5 bases at V and 6 bases at J, with 11 bases between the two ends. The CDR3 length is 12 residues. Germline V gene sequence: CDR1 SGHAT, CDR2 FQNNGV. The CDR3 nucleotides are TGTGCCAGCAGCCTAATTGGGAGCGAGCAGTACTTC. This encodes CASSLIGSEQYF. The full variable domain, rest sourced from reference TRBV11-2 and TRBJ2-7, is EAGVAQSPRYKIIEKRQSVAFWCNPISGHATLYWYQQILGQGPKLLIQFQNNGVVDDSQLPKDRFSAERLKGVDSTLKIQPAKLEDSAVYLCASSLIGSEQYFGPGTRLTVT.

The rearrangement joins TRBV19 to TRBJ2-5; weak D call: TRBD2 (6 bases). The closer fit of TRBJ2-7 to the DNA end suggests the J call may be wrong. CDR3 size: 10 residues. Looked up from germline, CDR1 is LNHDA and CDR2 is SQIVND (reference sequence). DNA for the CDR3: TGTGCCCCCGGGGGATACGAGCAGTACTTC. Its translation: CAPGGYEQYF.

There are a few counts of this clone. CDR3 sequence: CASSQEGEGFAGYTF. DNA of the CDR3: TGTGCCAGCAGCCAAGAAGGGGAGGGCTTTGCTGGCTACACCTTC. This chain joins TRBV4-2 and TRBJ1-2; maybe TRBD1 (5 bases). V was cut by 0 bases and J by 7 bases, with 15 bases left in between. The germline CDR1 and CDR2 sequences are LGHNA and YNFKEQ. The length of the CDR3 is 15 residues.

The chain couples TRBV5-1 to TRBJ2-1; 7 bases fit TRBD1. The V and J ends lost 4 bases and 0 bases, in that order; junction bases with no gene match: 7. CDR3 length: 16 amino acids. Germline V CDR1 and CDR2: SGHRS, YFSETQ. This chain's CDR3 is CASSRTGTASYNEQFF. In DNA, the CDR3 is TGCGCCAGCAGCCGCACCGGGACAGCCTCCTACAATGAGCAGTTCTTC.

The rearrangement links TRBV13 to TRBJ2-5; TRBD2 matches 10 bases. Germline CDR1 PRHDT, CDR2 FYEKMQ (reference sequence). The J segment lost 7 bases and the V segment lost 2 bases, leaving 13 bases of the junction unmatched. CDR3 length: 17 residues. DNA of the CDR3: TGTGCCAGCAGCTTATGGGGATTAGCGGGGGGCTCCGTGACCCAGTACTTC. The encoded protein is CASSLWGLAGGSVTQYF.

The chain is built from TRBV5-1 and TRBJ2-7; D remains ambiguous. Germline V CDR1 and CDR2: SGHRS, YFSETQ. The CDR3 extends over 15 amino acids. The ends were cut back, 4 bases at V and 5 bases at J, with 19 bases in the middle. CDR3 region: CASSPGPKAHHEQYF. The CDR3, as DNA: TGCGCCAGCAGCCCAGGCCCCAAAGCCCACCACGAGCAGTACTTC. Based on the CDR3 plus reference TRBV5-1 and TRBJ2-7, the full variable domain is KAGVTQTPRYLIKTRGQQVTLSCSPISGHRSVSWYQQTPGQGLQFLFEYFSETQRNKGNFPGRFSGRQFSNSRSEMNVSTLELGDSALYLCASSPGPKAHHEQYFGPGTRLTVT.

The chain links TRBV5-1 to TRBJ1-2, with 7 positions matching TRBD1. J was trimmed by 6 bases and V by 4 bases; bases with no gene match: 6. Germline V lookup: CDR1 SGHRS, CDR2 YFSETQ. The CDR3 extends over 13 amino acids. This chain's CDR3 is CASSPDREDGYTF. The DNA of the CDR3 is TGCGCCAGCAGCCCAGACAGGGAGGATGGCTACACCTTC. Full variable domain (remainder filled in from reference TRBV5-1 and TRBJ1-2): KAGVTQTPRYLIKTRGQQVTLSCSPISGHRSVSWYQQTPGQGLQFLFEYFSETQRNKGNFPGRFSGRQFSNSRSEMNVSTLELGDSALYLCASSPDREDGYTFGSGTRLTVV.